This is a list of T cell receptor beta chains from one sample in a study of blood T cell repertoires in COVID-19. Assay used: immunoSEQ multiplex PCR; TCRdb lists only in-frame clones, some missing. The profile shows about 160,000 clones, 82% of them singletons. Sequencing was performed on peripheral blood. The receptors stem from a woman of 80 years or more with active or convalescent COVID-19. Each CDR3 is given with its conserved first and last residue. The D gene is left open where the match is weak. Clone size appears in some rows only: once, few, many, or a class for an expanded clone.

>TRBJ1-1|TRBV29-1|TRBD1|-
TGCAGCGCTCTGACAGGGGCTGGGAATGAAGCTTTCTTT
CSALTGAGNEAFF
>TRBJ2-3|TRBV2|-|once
TGTGCCAGCAGTGGAAGGGGTTACACAGATACGCAGTATTTT
CASSGRGYTDTQYF
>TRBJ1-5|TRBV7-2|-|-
TGTGCCAGCAGCTCATCATCCGGGGGGCATCAGCCCCAGCATTTT
CASSSSSGGHQPQHF
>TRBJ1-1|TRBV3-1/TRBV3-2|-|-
TGTGCCAGCAGCCAAGGTTACAGCCTATACACTGAAGCTTTCTTT
CASSQGYSLYTEAFF
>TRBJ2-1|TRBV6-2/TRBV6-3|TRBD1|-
TGTGCCAGCAGTTACGTTGGGACAGGGGGTCCAGGGGAGCAGTTCTTC
CASSYVGTGGPGEQFF
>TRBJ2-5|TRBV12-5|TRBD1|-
TGTGCTAGTGGTTCCGGGACAGGGTCCGTAGAGACCCAGTACTTC
CASGSGTGSVETQYF
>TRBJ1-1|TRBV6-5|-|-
TGTGCCAGCAGTTACTCGACGGGGAACACTGAAGCTTTCTTT
CASSYSTGNTEAFF
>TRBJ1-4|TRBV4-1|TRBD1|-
TGCGCCAGCAGCCAACAGGGGGTTTCTGAAAAACTGTTTTTT
CASSQQGVSEKLFF
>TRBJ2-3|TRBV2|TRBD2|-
TGTGCCAGCAGTCCGCGGGAGGGCACAGATACGCAGTATTTT
CASSPREGTDTQYF
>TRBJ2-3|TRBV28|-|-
TGTGCCAGCAGCGCGGGCCACCCCCAAGGAGATACGCAGTATTTT
CASSAGHPQGDTQYF
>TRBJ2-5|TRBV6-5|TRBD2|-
TGTGCCAGCAGTTACTCCCCTAGCGGGCGCCAAGAGACCCAGTACTTC
CASSYSPSGRQETQYF
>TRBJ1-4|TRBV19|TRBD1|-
TGTGCCAGTAGTTACAGACAGGGTCCGAATGAAAAACTGTTTTTT
CASSYRQGPNEKLFF
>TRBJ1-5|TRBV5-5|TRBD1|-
TGTGCCAGCAGCGCGATGGACAGGGGTCAGCCCCAGCATTTT
CASSAMDRGQPQHF
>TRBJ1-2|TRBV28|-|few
TGTGCCAGCAGGGGCGGGGCGGATACTAACTATGGCTACACCTTC
CASRGGADTNYGYTF
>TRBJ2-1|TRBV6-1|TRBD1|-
TGTGCCAGCAGTGAACTGCCGGGACAGAGCAATGAGCAGTTCTTC
CASSELPGQSNEQFF
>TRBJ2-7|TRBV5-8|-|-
TGTGCCAGCAGCTTTGTGTTAGGCATCACAGCTCCTAATGAGCAGTACTTC
CASSFVLGITAPNEQYF
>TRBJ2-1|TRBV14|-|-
TGTGCCAGCAGCCAACAGGGGAGCTCCTACAATGAGCAGTTCTTC
CASSQQGSSYNEQFF
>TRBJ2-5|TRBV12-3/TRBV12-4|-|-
TGTGCCAGCAGTTTTCGGAGAAGTCAGACCCAGTACTTC
CASSFRRSQTQYF
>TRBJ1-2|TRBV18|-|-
TGTGCCAGCTCACCACGGCCTGGGGGCGCGGGTGGCTACACCTTC
CASSPRPGGAGGYTF
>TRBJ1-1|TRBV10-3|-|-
TGTGCCACTCACGGGACACCCAACACTGAAGCTTTCTTT
CATHGTPNTEAFF
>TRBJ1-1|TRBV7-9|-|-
TGTGCCAGCAGCCTTTTCGGACAGACCGAAGCTTTCTTT
CASSLFGQTEAFF
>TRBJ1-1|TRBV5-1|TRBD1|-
TGCGCCAGCAGCTCATCCTCCGGGACAGGGGAAGCTTTCTTT
CASSSSSGTGEAFF
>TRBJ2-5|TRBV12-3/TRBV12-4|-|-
TGTGCCAGCAGTTTGCAGGAGACCCAGTACTTC
CASSLQETQYF
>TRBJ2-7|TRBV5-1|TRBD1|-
TGCGCCAGCAGCTGGGGGACAGCCTCAGGAGATTACGAGCAGTACTTC
CASSWGTASGDYEQYF
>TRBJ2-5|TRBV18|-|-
TGTGCCAGCTCACCGGCCGAAGAGACCCAGTACTTC
CASSPAEETQYF
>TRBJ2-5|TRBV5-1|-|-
TGCGCCAGCAGCTTGTTGGGCCCCGCTCAAGAGACCCAGTACTTC
CASSLLGPAQETQYF
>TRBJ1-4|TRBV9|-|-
TGTGCCAGCTCGACAGGACCTAATGAAAAACTGTTTTTT
CASSTGPNEKLFF
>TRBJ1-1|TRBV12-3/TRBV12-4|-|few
TGTGCCGTTTCGGGGGGTTCCACTGAAGCTTTCTTT
CAVSGGSTEAFF
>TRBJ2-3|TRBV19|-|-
TGTGCCAGTAGTGACCCAGTGGAGAAGAGCACAGATACGCAGTATTTT
CASSDPVEKSTDTQYF
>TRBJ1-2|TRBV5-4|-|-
TGTGCCAGCAGCTTAACAGGGTTGGATGGCTACACCTTC
CASSLTGLDGYTF
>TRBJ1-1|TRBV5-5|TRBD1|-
TGTGCCAGCAGCTTGGGACAGGGGGGTCCGGGCACTGAAGCTTTCTTT
CASSLGQGGPGTEAFF
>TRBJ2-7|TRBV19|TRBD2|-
TGTGCCAGTAGTATAGGCCCAGCGGGAGGGCCAGGGGAGCAGTACTTC
CASSIGPAGGPGEQYF
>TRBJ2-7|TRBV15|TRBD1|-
TGTGCCACCAGCAATTTAGACAGGGCTGGTTCTTGGTACGAGCAGTACTTC
CATSNLDRAGSWYEQYF
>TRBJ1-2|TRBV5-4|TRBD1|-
TGTGCCAGCAGCAAACCGGACAGGGCCGGCTACACCTTC
CASSKPDRAGYTF
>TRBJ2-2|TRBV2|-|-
TGTGCCAGCGAGTATAGACAGTTGAACACCGGGGAGCTGTTTTTT
CASEYRQLNTGELFF
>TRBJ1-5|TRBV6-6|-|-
TGTGCCAGCAGCCCTCTTCATCAGCCCCAGCATTTT
CASSPLHQPQHF
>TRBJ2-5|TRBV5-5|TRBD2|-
TGTGCCAGCAGCTTGAGACTAGCGGGAGAAGAGACCCAGTACTTC
CASSLRLAGEETQYF
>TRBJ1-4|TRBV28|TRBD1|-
TGTGCCAGCACCATGGGACAGGGCCATGAAAAACTGTTTTTT
CASTMGQGHEKLFF
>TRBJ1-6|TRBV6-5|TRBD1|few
TGTGCCAGCAGGGGACTAAAACAGGGGGTCACCCTCCACTTT
CASRGLKQGVTLHF
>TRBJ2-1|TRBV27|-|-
TGTGCCAGCAGTGCGCATTTGGGACAACCCTACAATGAGCAGTTCTTC
CASSAHLGQPYNEQFF
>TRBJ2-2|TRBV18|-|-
TGTGCCAGCTCGGACTTGCGGGGCGGGGAGCTGTTTTTT
CASSDLRGGELFF
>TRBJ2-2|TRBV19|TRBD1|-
TGTGCCAGTAACGACAGGGCGAACACCGGGGAGCTGTTTTTT
CASNDRANTGELFF
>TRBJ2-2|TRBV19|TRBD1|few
TGTGCCAGTAGCCCAGGGACAGGCGTTTCCGACACCGGGGAGCTGTTTTTT
CASSPGTGVSDTGELFF
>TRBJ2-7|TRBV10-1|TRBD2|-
TGCGCCAGCAGCGCTAGCGGGATCCGGGAGCAGTACTTC
CASSASGIREQYF
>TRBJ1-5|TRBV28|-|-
TGTGCCAGCAGTCCTGACAATAGCAATCAGCCCCAGCATTTT
CASSPDNSNQPQHF
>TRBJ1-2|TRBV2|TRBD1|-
TGTGCCAGCAGTGAAGCGCTTCGACAGGGGTCGTACACCTTC
CASSEALRQGSYTF